This T cell receptor beta chain is drawn from a study of blood T cell repertoires in COVID-19. The CDR3 loop spans 16 amino acids. Looked up from germline, CDR1 is MDHEN and CDR2 is SYDVKM. V was cut by 5 bases and J by 6 bases, with 20 bases left in between. Assignments of participants to cohorts depended upon their own reported clinical history. Profiled with immunoSEQ multiplex PCR; TCRdb holds only in-frame clones, not every one. The sample has 150,000 to 200,000 clones, approximately 80% seen once. V and J are TRBV28 and TRBJ1-5, with D perhaps TRBD1 (6 bases). The sample taken for sequencing was PBMCs or T cells enriched from blood (not recorded which). This TCR came from a man aged 50 to 60 who had recovered from COVID-19. CDR3: CASSHFDWGRGQPQHF. The CDR3 DNA reads TGTGCCAGCAGTCACTTCGACTGGGGGCGAGGTCAGCCCCAGCATTTT.